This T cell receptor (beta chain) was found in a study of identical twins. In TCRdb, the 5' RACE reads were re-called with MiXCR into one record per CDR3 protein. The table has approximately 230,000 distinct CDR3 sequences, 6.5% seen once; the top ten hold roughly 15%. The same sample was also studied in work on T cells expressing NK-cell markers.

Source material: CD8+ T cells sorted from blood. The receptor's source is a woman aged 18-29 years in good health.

CDR3 residues: CSAVSWGRTPYGYTF. In nucleotides, the CDR3 is TGCAGTGCTGTGTCTTGGGGCAGGACGCCTTATGGCTACACCTTC. The rearrangement uses TRBV20-1 and TRBJ1-2, with D possibly TRBD1 on 5 matching bases. This CDR3 has 15 residues. Germline CDR1 reads DFQATT; CDR2 reads SNEGSKA (reference sequence). V lost 5 bases and J 5 bases, leaving 21 bases between the germline ends.